The rows below give T cell receptor beta chains drawn from one sample of a study of T cell responses to AZD1222 COVID-19 vaccine. TCRdb keeps only in-frame clones here, not all; method: immunoSEQ multiplex PCR. The sample shows 130,000 to 150,000 clones, approximately 94% of them seen only once. The sequencing used peripheral blood, collected on day 0 of AZD1222 vaccination. The receptors shown here come from an adult in good health. The CDR3 runs from the conserved cysteine through the conserved F or W. D genes are given only for firm matches. Only part of the rows carry a size: once, few, many, or a class if the clone is expanded.

V: TRBV18
D: TRBD2
size: NA
J: TRBJ2-7
length: 17
DNA: TGTGCCAGCTCACCTGGGCCCGGGACTAACGCCCCCTACGAGCAGTACTTC
CDR3: CASSPGPGTNAPYEQYF

V: TRBV4-1
D: TRBD1
size: NA
J: TRBJ1-5
length: 16
DNA: TGCGCCAGCAGCCAGTCGGGACAGCTAAGTTATCAGCCCCAGCATTTT
CDR3: CASSQSGQLSYQPQHF

V: TRBV27
D: TRBD1
size: NA
J: TRBJ1-2
length: 13
DNA: TGTGCCAGCAGTACCTCCGGGACAGGGCTATGGTCCTTC
CDR3: CASSTSGTGLWSF

V: TRBV28
D: NA
size: NA
J: TRBJ2-5
length: 15
DNA: TGTGCCAGCAGTTCGGGTGGGGTCCAAGGTGAGACCCAGTACTTC
CDR3: CASSSGGVQGETQYF

V: TRBV2
D: NA
size: NA
J: TRBJ2-5
length: 13
DNA: TGTGCCAGCAGTGCCAGGCCCCAAGAGACCCAGTACTTC
CDR3: CASSARPQETQYF

V: TRBV5-1
D: NA
size: NA
J: TRBJ2-5
length: 13
DNA: TGCGCCAGCAGCCCCGGGCCAGAAGCCACCCAGTACTTC
CDR3: CASSPGPEATQYF

V: TRBV29-1
D: NA
size: few
J: TRBJ2-4
length: 13
DNA: TGCAGCGTTCCGGACGGAGCCAAAAACATTCAGTACTTC
CDR3: CSVPDGAKNIQYF

V: TRBV19
D: TRBD1
size: NA
J: TRBJ1-2
length: 14
DNA: TGTGCCAGTAGTATGGGGACAGGGGTTGACGGCTACACCTTC
CDR3: CASSMGTGVDGYTF

V: TRBV19
D: NA
size: NA
J: TRBJ1-2
length: 15
DNA: TGTGCCAGTGACCTGGGGCCAGGTAGTAGCTATGGCTACACCTTC
CDR3: CASDLGPGSSYGYTF

V: TRBV5-1
D: NA
size: NA
J: TRBJ2-1
length: 14
DNA: TGCGCCAGCAGCTCGGATCGGGATTACAATGAGCAGTTCTTC
CDR3: CASSSDRDYNEQFF

V: TRBV10-3
D: NA
size: NA
J: TRBJ1-1
length: 15
DNA: TGTGCCATCAGTGAGCATTCGGGACTCCGGTCTGAAGCTTTCTTT
CDR3: CAISEHSGLRSEAFF

V: TRBV19
D: NA
size: NA
J: TRBJ2-2
length: 15
DNA: TGTGCCAGTAGTATACAGGGTGGGCACCCCGGGGAGCTGTTTTTT
CDR3: CASSIQGGHPGELFF

V: TRBV19
D: TRBD2
size: NA
J: TRBJ2-1
length: 17
DNA: TGTGCCAGTAGTATTTTAGGCGCTAGCGGGGGGTACAATGAGCAGTTCTTC
CDR3: CASSILGASGGYNEQFF

V: TRBV7-2
D: NA
size: NA
J: TRBJ1-1
length: 15
DNA: TGTGCCAGCAGCTCCACCGGACAAACGAACACTGAAGCTTTCTTT
CDR3: CASSSTGQTNTEAFF

V: TRBV19
D: NA
size: NA
J: TRBJ1-3
length: 13
DNA: TGTGCCAGTACAGGGCGCTCTGGAAACACCATATATTTT
CDR3: CASTGRSGNTIYF

V: TRBV24-1
D: NA
size: NA
J: TRBJ2-1
length: 16
DNA: TGTGCCACCAGTGATCCGAACAGGGTGCCGAGGGATGAGCAGTTCTTC
CDR3: CATSDPNRVPRDEQFF

V: TRBV4-1
D: NA
size: NA
J: TRBJ1-5
length: 14
DNA: TGCGCCAGCAGCCACGGGGCAGAAAATCAGCCCCAGCATTTT
CDR3: CASSHGAENQPQHF

V: TRBV25-1
D: NA
size: NA
J: TRBJ2-5
length: 14
DNA: TGTGCCAGCACGGCACAGGGTGATCGGGAGACCCAGTACTTC
CDR3: CASTAQGDRETQYF

V: TRBV19
D: TRBD1
size: NA
J: TRBJ1-2
length: 14
DNA: TGTGCCAGTAGTCCCCGGGACAGGGGGCCTGGCTACACCTTC
CDR3: CASSPRDRGPGYTF

V: TRBV10-2
D: TRBD1
size: once
J: TRBJ2-7
length: 13
DNA: TGCGCCAGCTCTCGGGACAGAGACTACGAGCAGTACTTC
CDR3: CASSRDRDYEQYF

V: TRBV11-2
D: NA
size: NA
J: TRBJ2-1
length: 13
DNA: TGTGCCAGCAGCTTATACAGGGCGATAGAGCAGTTCTTC
CDR3: CASSLYRAIEQFF

V: TRBV19
D: TRBD1
size: NA
J: TRBJ1-2
length: 14
DNA: TGTGCCAGTATGACAGGGCCGGGGGTTTATGGCTACACCTTC
CDR3: CASMTGPGVYGYTF

V: TRBV7-9
D: NA
size: NA
J: TRBJ2-7
length: 12
DNA: TGTGCCAGCAGCCGCATCTCCGACGAGCAGTACTTC
CDR3: CASSRISDEQYF

V: TRBV18
D: NA
size: NA
J: TRBJ1-1
length: 13
DNA: TGTGCCAGCTCACGTGGGGGGTTGAGGGAAGCTTTCTTT
CDR3: CASSRGGLREAFF

V: TRBV9
D: NA
size: NA
J: TRBJ1-2
length: 17
DNA: TGTGCCAGCAGCGTAGAAGGCAGGGGAGGGTCCCAGGGTGGCTACACCTTC
CDR3: CASSVEGRGGSQGGYTF

V: TRBV6-1
D: NA
size: NA
J: TRBJ1-5
length: 17
DNA: TGTGCCAGCAGTGAAAAAGGGGCCGGGTATAGCAATCAGCCCCAGCATTTT
CDR3: CASSEKGAGYSNQPQHF

V: TRBV4-2
D: NA
size: NA
J: TRBJ2-2
length: 16
DNA: TGTGCCAGCAGCCAAGCTTCTAGAACAGCTTCAGGGGAGCTGTTTTTT
CDR3: CASSQASRTASGELFF

V: TRBV2
D: NA
size: NA
J: TRBJ2-2
length: 15
DNA: TGTGCCAGCACCCCAGGACAGCCGAACACCGGGGAGCTGTTTTTT
CDR3: CASTPGQPNTGELFF

V: TRBV19
D: NA
size: NA
J: TRBJ1-5
length: 14
DNA: TGTGCCAGTACCACGGGGAGAAGCAATCAGCCCCAGCATTTT
CDR3: CASTTGRSNQPQHF